The 21 T cell receptor beta chains given below trace back to one sample, sequenced in a study of blood T cell repertoires in COVID-19. Assay used: immunoSEQ multiplex PCR; TCRdb lists only in-frame clones, some missing. The sample includes 320,000 or so clones, roughly 87% seen only once; the top ten take approximately 1%. Sequencing input: PBMCs or T cells enriched from blood (not recorded which). The receptors come from a woman aged 30 to 39 who had recovered from COVID-19.

This clone showed up just once. The CDR3 DNA reads as TGTGCCAGCAGCTTAGATCTAGCGGCACAAGAGACCCAGTACTTC. This encodes CASSLDLAAQETQYF. The V call is TRBV11-2, the J call TRBJ2-5, with 7 bases matching TRBD2. This CDR3 has 15 residues. Looked up from germline, CDR1 is SGHAT and CDR2 is FQNNGV. Trimming at V came to 0 bases and at J to 2 bases, leaving 3 bases not matched to a gene.

This chain uses TRBV18 with TRBJ2-7; 11 bases align to TRBD1. The J segment lost 3 bases and the V segment lost 3 bases, leaving 7 bases of the junction unmatched. CDR3 size: 16 residues. Per the germline V gene, CDR1 is KGHSH and CDR2 is LQKENI. The CDR3 sequence: CASSPLTGTGGYEQYF. CDR3 DNA sequence: TGTGCCAGCTCACCCTTAACCGGGACAGGGGGCTACGAGCAGTACTTC.

The J gene is TRBJ1-5, the V gene TRBV30, with D possibly matching TRBD1 (5 bases). From germline, CDR1 is GTSNPN and CDR2 SVGIG (reference sequence). The CDR3 contains 13 residues. V dropped 3 bases and J dropped 4 bases, with 10 bases sitting between them. This CDR3 is CAWSGGTNQPQHF. CDR3 DNA sequence: TGTGCCTGGAGCGGGGGGACTAATCAGCCCCAGCATTTT.

The table lists this clone with a count of one. V is TRBV18 and J is TRBJ1-5; tentatively, D is TRBD1 (5 bases). Germline CDR1 reads KGHSH; CDR2 reads LQKENI. The CDR3 runs to 14 residues. V was clipped by 3 bases and J by 5 bases, with 11 bases between them. CDR3 amino acids: CASSPNWGDQPQHF. CDR3 DNA sequence: TGTGCCAGCTCACCCAATTGGGGGGATCAGCCCCAGCATTTT.

J is TRBJ2-3 and V is TRBV18, with 10 bases matching TRBD1. There are 16 residues in the CDR3. V lost 6 bases to trimming and J lost 4 bases; unmatched junction nucleotides: 10. The germline V gene has CDR1 KGHSH and CDR2 LQKENI. CDR3 nucleotides: TGTGCCAGCTCCCGCGGGACAGGGGAGGCGGCAGATACGCAGTATTTT. It yields the protein CASSRGTGEAADTQYF.

This rearrangement joins TRBV9 to TRBJ2-1; D is undetermined. The CDR3 runs to 14 residues. Trimming left V 0 bases short and J 6 bases short, with 10 bases between. Germline CDR1 SGDLS, CDR2 YYNGEE. The CDR3 loop is CASSVASGINEQFF. The CDR3, as DNA: TGTGCCAGCAGCGTAGCTTCAGGTATCAATGAGCAGTTCTTC.

The chain is built from TRBV19 and TRBJ1-2; no clear D gene. Trimming shortened V by 5 bases and J by 4 bases, and 14 bases separated the two germline ends. The germline V gene encodes CDR1 LNHDA and CDR2 SQIVND (reference sequence). CDR3 length: 14 amino acids. The CDR3 loop is CASSQDGRPYGYTF. CDR3 DNA sequence: TGTGCCAGTAGTCAAGACGGCAGGCCCTATGGCTACACCTTC.

V gene TRBV25-1 combines with J gene TRBJ2-3, with TRBD2 matching 9 bases. CDR3 length: 16 amino acids. V was clipped by 6 bases and J by 2 bases; unmatched bases: 9. Germline V gives CDR1 MGHDK, CDR2 SYGVNS. The CDR3 DNA is TGTGCCAGCAGGGCTCAGACTAGCGGATTCACAGATACGCAGTATTTT. Encoded protein: CASRAQTSGFTDTQYF.

The CDR3 DNA reads as TGTGCCAGCAGTGACCCTACACTAGCGGGGGGCACAGATACGCAGTATTTT. Translated, it gives CASSDPTLAGGTDTQYF. V gene TRBV25-1 combines with J gene TRBJ2-3, with 11 bases aligning to TRBD2. The V gene end was trimmed by 3 bases and the J gene end by 1 base; junction bases not matched to a gene: 6. The CDR3 has 17 amino acids. Germline CDR1 and CDR2: MGHDK and SYGVNS.

The chain combines TRBV5-1 with TRBJ2-7; 11 positions agree with TRBD2. J was trimmed by 5 bases and V by 0 bases; bases with no gene match: 7. Per germline, CDR1 SGHRS and CDR2 YFSETQ. The CDR3 has 16 amino acids. The DNA for the CDR3 is TGCGCCAGCAGCTTGGTGGTAGCGGGGGGGCCGGACGAGCAGTACTTC. Translating gives CASSLVVAGGPDEQYF.

The chain is built from TRBV10-3 and TRBJ1-1, with D unclear. The V gene lost 8 bases and the J gene lost 1 base, with 11 bases spanning the gap. The CDR3 length is 13 residues. Germline-derived CDR1 and CDR2 are ENHRY and SYGVKD. CDR3 nucleotides: TGTGCCATCCGTAGGCAGGCGAACACTGAAGCTTTCTTT. This sequence encodes CAIRRQANTEAFF.

V is TRBV27 and J is TRBJ2-2; a weak D match, TRBD1 (5 bases). Trimming took 6 bases from V and 6 from J, leaving 14 bases between them. Germline assignment: CDR1 MNHEY and CDR2 SMNVEV (reference sequence). The CDR3 loop spans 14 amino acids. The CDR3 protein is CASRARSGSGELFF. The CDR3 DNA follows: TGTGCCAGCAGGGCCAGGTCAGGGTCCGGGGAGCTGTTTTTT.

The chain joins TRBV7-9 to TRBJ1-3; D possibly corresponds to TRBD1 (5 bases). Germline CDR1 and CDR2: SEHNR and FQNEAQ (reference sequence). V lost 5 bases, J lost 4 bases, and 15 bases lay in between. This CDR3 has 15 residues. CDR3 DNA sequence: TGTGCCAGCAGCCACAGCGCGGGGGTCGGAAACACCATATATTTT. Translating gives CASSHSAGVGNTIYF.

The chain links TRBV19 to TRBJ1-4; D is undetermined. There are 16 residues in the CDR3. Germline lookup yields CDR1 LNHDA and CDR2 SQIVND (reference sequence). Trimming stripped 1 base from V and 8 bases from J, with 17 bases between. The CDR3 nucleotides read TGTGCCAGTAGTATAGGCGGCGACCGCCCGGGGGAAAAACTGTTTTTT. Its protein is CASSIGGDRPGEKLFF.

This chain joins TRBV7-2 and TRBJ2-7; 7 positions agree with TRBD2. The CDR3 loop spans 14 amino acids. Germline CDR1 and CDR2: SGHTA and FQGNSA. The V segment lost 2 bases and the J segment 1 base; nucleotides outside the gene matches: 2. This CDR3 reads CASSLSGTSYEQYF. The CDR3 DNA sequence: TGTGCCAGCAGCTTAAGCGGGACGTCCTACGAGCAGTACTTC. Based on the CDR3 plus reference TRBV7-2 and TRBJ2-7, the full variable domain is GAGVSQSPSNKVTEKGKDVELRCDPISGHTALYWYRQSLGQGLEFLIYFQGNSAPDKSGLPSDRFSAERTGGSVSTLTIQRTQQEDSAVYLCASSLSGTSYEQYFGPGTRLTVT.

The CDR3: CASSPISSYNEQFF. CDR3 coding DNA: TGTGCCAGCAGTCCAATTTCCTCCTACAATGAGCAGTTCTTC. This sequence joins TRBV28 and TRBJ2-1; D call uncertain. The germline V gene has CDR1 MDHEN and CDR2 SYDVKM. Trimming took off 5 bases at V and 0 bases at J, with 8 bases between the two ends. The length of the CDR3 is 14 residues.

The V gene is TRBV7-9, the J gene TRBJ2-5; D gene uncertain. Looked up from germline, CDR1 is SEHNR and CDR2 is FQNEAQ (reference sequence). This CDR3 is 13 amino acids long. Trimming pared 1 base from V and 4 bases from J, leaving 7 bases between. The CDR3: CASSLGIVETQYF. The CDR3 nucleotides are TGTGCCAGCAGCTTAGGTATTGTAGAGACCCAGTACTTC.

DNA for the CDR3: TGCAGCGTCGGACAGGGGTTCTACGAGCAGTACTTC. Protein: CSVGQGFYEQYF. V gene TRBV29-1 combines with J gene TRBJ2-7; 9 nucleotides match TRBD1. This CDR3 comprises 12 residues. The V and J ends lost 6 bases and 3 bases, in that order; junction bases with no gene match: 3. The V gene's germline CDR1 is SQVTM and CDR2 ANQGSEA.

The J gene is TRBJ2-1, the V gene TRBV5-4; 8 bases fit TRBD2. Per germline, CDR1 SGHNT and CDR2 YYREEE (reference sequence). This CDR3 has 17 amino acids. The J segment lost 0 bases and the V segment lost 4 bases, leaving 9 bases of the junction unmatched. CDR3 residues: CASSSPLAGGSYNEQFF. In nucleotides, the CDR3 is TGTGCCAGCAGCAGCCCCCTCGCGGGGGGCTCCTACAATGAGCAGTTCTTC.

The chain combines TRBV23-1 with TRBJ2-7; D not certain. TRBV23-1 is an open reading frame whose function is uncertain. CDR3 length: 14 amino acids. V lost 6 bases, J lost 4 bases, and 16 bases lay in between. The CDR3 here is CASSLSNSGYEQYF. The CDR3 region has the DNA TGCGCCAGCAGCCTCTCTAACAGTGGATACGAGCAGTACTTC.

The V gene is TRBV7-9, the J gene TRBJ2-2; TRBD1 might be the D (5 bases). Germline CDR1 SEHNR, CDR2 FQNEAQ (reference sequence). This CDR3 has 15 amino acids. Trimming pared 2 bases from V and 6 bases from J, leaving 13 bases between. The CDR3 region is CASSLRTPDAGELFF. The CDR3 DNA is TGTGCCAGCAGCTTAAGGACACCCGACGCCGGGGAGCTGTTTTTT.